This T cell receptor beta chain was retrieved from a study of T cell repertoires in cytomegalovirus infection. As to this clonotype: The antigen is undetermined.

The V end lost 0 bases, the J end lost 4 bases, and 8 bases lay between the germline ends. The CDR3 extends over 14 amino acids. Germline V gene lookup returns CDR1 LGHNA and CDR2 YNFKEQ. Via MiXCR, TCRdb re-called the reads, giving one row per CDR3 protein. The table shows about 160,000 distinct CDR3 sequences, with roughly a sixth occurring only once. Study observations and caveats: Adding up the frequency of public TCR beta families identified people who carried CMV plus the relevant HLA. Ex vivo responses were dominated by HLA-C-restricted CMV-specific TCR beta clonotypes.

This sequence was found in a human donor in good health (CMV status not recorded). Some clones in this sample may be carry-over from other donors' samples. The sequencing input was CD8+ T cells from PBMCs. The chain recombines TRBV4-2 with TRBJ2-3, with D hard to call. The CDR3 here is CASSQELHSDTQYF. CDR3 nucleotide sequence: TGTGCCAGCAGCCAAGAGTTACATTCAGATACGCAGTATTTT.